The clone carrying this T cell receptor (beta chain) was picked up many times. Peripheral blood was collected from the related graft donor on the marrow donation day. Per the germline V gene, CDR1 is SGHVS and CDR2 is FQNEAQ. The CDR3 loop spans 18 amino acids. V was clipped by 1 base and J by 5 bases, with 18 bases between them. The entry originates in a study of T cells after posttransplantation cyclophosphamide. Repertoires were generated with immunoSEQ multiplex PCR, while TCRdb's copy carries only in-frame clones and drops some. Listed for the sample are 35,000 to 45,000 clones, none seen a single time.

This chain uses TRBV7-8 with TRBJ1-6, with D perhaps matching TRBD1 (5 bases). The TCR comes from a man aged 35 to 55 in good health, CMV-negative, and a related stem cell transplant donor. The sequencing input was PBMCs. The CDR3 reads CASSLVAPQGSHNSPLHF. In nucleotides, the CDR3 is TGTGCCAGCAGCTTAGTTGCCCCTCAGGGTTCCCATAATTCACCCCTCCACTTT.